A selection of T cell receptor beta chains follows, all from one sample in a study of tissue T cells after allogeneic stem cell transplantation. Some clones are missing from TCRdb's copy, which holds only in-frame ones; the method was immunoSEQ multiplex PCR. The sample has approximately 6,500 clones, about 64% seen once. The sequencing here drew on duodenum tissue, taken at autopsy. Every receptor here comes from a woman aged 18 to 55 with breast cancer. The CDR3 runs from the conserved cysteine through the conserved F or W. The order of the fields is D gene, V gene, J gene, clone size, CDR3 protein, CDR3 DNA. D genes are given only for firm matches. A row's size may be missing; if present it is once, few, many or a size class.

D: TRBD2; V: TRBV5-1; J: TRBJ2-7; size: .; CDR3: CASSPSGGSYEQYF; DNA: TGCGCCAGCAGCCCTAGCGGGGGTTCCTACGAGCAGTACTTC
D: .; V: TRBV21-1; J: TRBJ1-6; size: .; CDR3: CASSKSGNGVSPLHF; DNA: TGTGCCAGCAGCAAATCAGGTAACGGGGTTTCACCCCTCCACTTT
D: .; V: TRBV4-1; J: TRBJ1-2; size: .; CDR3: CASSPLMRADYGYTF; DNA: TGCGCCAGCAGCCCTCTTATGAGGGCCGACTATGGCTACACCTTC
D: TRBD2; V: TRBV5-1; J: TRBJ2-1; size: .; CDR3: CASSPRRTSGRAEDEQFF; DNA: TGCGCCAGCAGCCCCCGCCGCACGAGCGGGAGGGCCGAGGATGAGCAGTTCTTC
D: .; V: TRBV5-1; J: TRBJ1-6; size: .; CDR3: CASSLDPGRLSSPLHF; DNA: TGCGCCAGCAGCTTGGATCCCGGGCGCCTGAGTTCACCCCTCCACTTT
D: .; V: TRBV7-2; J: TRBJ2-7; size: large; CDR3: CASRYSYEQYF; DNA: TGTGCCAGCCGCTACTCCTACGAGCAGTACTTC
D: TRBD2; V: TRBV6-4; J: TRBJ2-3; size: .; CDR3: CASSEVAGTGDTQYF; DNA: TGTGCCAGCAGTGAGGTAGCGGGAACTGGGGATACGCAGTATTTT
D: .; V: TRBV7-2; J: TRBJ2-4; size: medium-sized; CDR3: CASSSVLRRLDIQYF; DNA: TGTGCCAGCAGCTCCGTTCTGAGGAGGTTGGACATTCAGTACTTC
D: .; V: TRBV27; J: TRBJ2-3; size: .; CDR3: CASRELYRGGTDTQYF; DNA: TGTGCCAGCAGGGAATTATATCGCGGGGGCACAGATACGCAGTATTTT
D: .; V: TRBV3-1/TRBV3-2; J: TRBJ1-5; size: few; CDR3: CASSQDTGSHQPQHF; DNA: TGTGCCAGCAGCCAAGATACAGGGTCCCATCAGCCCCAGCATTTT
D: .; V: TRBV9; J: TRBJ1-2; size: .; CDR3: CASSVGGVSVRGYTF; DNA: TGTGCCAGCAGCGTAGGAGGCGTTTCGGTACGTGGCTACACCTTC
D: .; V: TRBV11-1; J: TRBJ2-4; size: .; CDR3: CASSHSDGSKNIQYF; DNA: TGTGCCAGCAGCCACTCCGACGGTTCCAAAAACATTCAGTACTTC
D: .; V: TRBV12-5; J: TRBJ2-7; size: .; CDR3: CASGSLSSSAEQYF; DNA: TGTGCTAGTGGCTCCTTATCGTCTAGCGCCGAGCAGTACTTC
D: TRBD1; V: TRBV7-2; J: TRBJ1-5; size: .; CDR3: CASSSTGAAPNQPQHF; DNA: TGTGCCAGCAGCTCGACAGGGGCAGCCCCCAATCAGCCCCAGCATTTT
D: TRBD2; V: TRBV6-4; J: TRBJ2-5; size: .; CDR3: CASSVQAGETQYF; DNA: TGTGCCAGCAGTGTACAAGCGGGGGAGACCCAGTACTTC
D: TRBD1; V: TRBV18; J: TRBJ1-1; size: .; CDR3: CASSPRTGEAFF; DNA: TGTGCCAGCTCACCTAGGACAGGGGAAGCTTTCTTT
D: TRBD2; V: TRBV10-1; J: TRBJ2-7; size: .; CDR3: CASHWEGSSYEQYF; DNA: TGCGCCAGCCATTGGGAGGGATCCTCCTACGAGCAGTACTTC
D: .; V: TRBV19; J: TRBJ1-2; size: .; CDR3: CATSESGNNGYTF; DNA: TGTGCCACCAGCGAATCGGGTAATAATGGCTACACCTTC
D: .; V: TRBV4-3; J: TRBJ1-6; size: medium-sized; CDR3: CASSQDRQAYNSPLHF; DNA: TGCGCCAGCAGCCAAGATCGGCAAGCCTATAATTCACCCCTCCACTTT
D: .; V: TRBV27; J: TRBJ1-6; size: .; CDR3: CASSINNSPLHF; DNA: TGTGCCAGCAGCATCAATAATTCACCCCTCCACTTT
D: .; V: TRBV9; J: TRBJ1-2; size: .; CDR3: CASSVGDSWDGYTF; DNA: TGTGCCAGCAGCGTAGGAGACAGTTGGGATGGCTACACCTTC
D: .; V: TRBV20-1; J: TRBJ2-1; size: .; CDR3: CSAGSTVARFF; DNA: TGCAGTGCCGGTTCGACAGTGGCTCGGTTCTTC
D: TRBD1; V: TRBV5-1; J: TRBJ2-5; size: .; CDR3: CASSLGGQAGWETQYF; DNA: TGCGCCAGCAGCTTGGGCGGACAGGCTGGGTGGGAGACCCAGTACTTC
D: .; V: TRBV10-3; J: TRBJ1-5; size: .; CDR3: CAIIGGSNQPQHF; DNA: TGTGCCATCATCGGGGGGAGCAATCAGCCCCAGCATTTT
D: .; V: TRBV9; J: TRBJ1-2; size: few; CDR3: CASSDGAPYGYTF; DNA: TGTGCCAGCAGTGACGGGGCACCCTATGGCTACACCTTC
D: .; V: TRBV5-1; J: TRBJ2-7; size: .; CDR3: CASSSGRGGEEQYF; DNA: TGCGCCAGCAGCTCAGGTCGGGGAGGAGAAGAGCAGTACTTC